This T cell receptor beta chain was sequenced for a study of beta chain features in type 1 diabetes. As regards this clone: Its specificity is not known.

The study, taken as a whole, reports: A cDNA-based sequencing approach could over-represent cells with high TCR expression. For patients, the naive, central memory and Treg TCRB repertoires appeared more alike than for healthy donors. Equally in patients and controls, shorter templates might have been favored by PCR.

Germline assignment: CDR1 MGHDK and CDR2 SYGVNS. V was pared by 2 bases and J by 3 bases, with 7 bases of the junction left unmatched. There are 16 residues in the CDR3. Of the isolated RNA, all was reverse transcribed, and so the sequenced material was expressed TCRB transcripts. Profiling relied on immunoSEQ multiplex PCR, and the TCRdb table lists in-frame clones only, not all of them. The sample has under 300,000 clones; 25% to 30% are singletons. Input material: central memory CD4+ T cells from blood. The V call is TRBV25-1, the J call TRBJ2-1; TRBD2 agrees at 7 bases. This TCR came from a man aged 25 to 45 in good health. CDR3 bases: TGTGCCAGCAGTGAACCCCTAGCGGCTTACTACAATGAGCAGTTCTTC. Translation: CASSEPLAAYYNEQFF.